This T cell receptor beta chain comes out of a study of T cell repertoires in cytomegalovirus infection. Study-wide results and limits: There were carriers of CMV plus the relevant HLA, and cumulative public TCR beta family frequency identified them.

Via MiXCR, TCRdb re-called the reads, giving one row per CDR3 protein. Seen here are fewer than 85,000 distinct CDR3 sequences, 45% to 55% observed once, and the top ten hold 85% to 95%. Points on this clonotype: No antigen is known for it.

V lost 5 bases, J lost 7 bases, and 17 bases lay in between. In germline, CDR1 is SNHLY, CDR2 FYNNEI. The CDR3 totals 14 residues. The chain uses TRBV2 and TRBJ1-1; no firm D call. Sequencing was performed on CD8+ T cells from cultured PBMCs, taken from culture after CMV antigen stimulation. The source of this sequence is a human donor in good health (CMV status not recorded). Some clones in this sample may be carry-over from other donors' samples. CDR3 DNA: TGTGCCAGCAGTCCCGACCCGGGTATGTTTGAAGCTTTCTTT. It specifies CASSPDPGMFEAFF.